This T cell receptor beta chain comes out of a study of a mutant IDH1 vaccine in newly diagnosed glioma. Study-wide background: At weeks 1, 3, 5, 7, 11, 15, 19 and 23, patients received a vaccination, eight in all. Study-level points and caveats: Across multiple MHC alleles, 80% to 95% of patients had vaccine-induced responses.

The data were produced by immunoSEQ multiplex PCR, yet TCRdb's version contains in-frame clones alone and is incomplete. The top ten clones hold 5.3% of a sample with roughly 38,000 clones, about 80% of them seen once. Time point meaning: week 23, last vaccination. Topical imiquimod accompanied each vaccine dose, which consisted of 300 ug of mutant IDH1 20-mer peptide. V was cut by 4 bases and J by 3 bases, with 9 bases left in between. The CDR3 has 13 residues. In germline, CDR1 is MGHDK, CDR2 SYGVNS. As regards this clone: Its target is unknown.

This receptor was obtained from a man over 45 with glioma. This chain links TRBV25-1 with TRBJ1-1; D is undetermined. The starting material was PBMCs, obtained from a glioma patient whose treatment included an IDH1 peptide vaccine. Here the CDR3 reads CASSGIGYTEAFF. The CDR3 nucleotides read TGTGCCAGCAGTGGAATAGGGTACACTGAAGCTTTCTTT.